This T cell receptor beta chain was found in a study of vaccination effects on CD4 cells after COVID-19. The wider study: Three convalescent patients gave early and late post-vaccination samples. Study outcomes and limitations: In convalescents, spike-reactive clones (those seen post-vaccine) were mainly new vaccine-induced clones. Substantial clonal contraction characterized both infection- and vaccine-induced clones late after vaccination.

The assay was immunoSEQ multiplex PCR, and TCRdb's table has in-frame clones only and misses some. The sample consists of 45,000 to 55,000 clones, around 70% of them appearing once. Germline V CDR1 and CDR2: LNHDA, SQIVND (reference sequence). The CDR3 covers 15 residues. V shed 7 bases and J shed 2 bases, with 17 bases lying between them. Culturing for roughly 9 days preceded CD4+ T cell isolation. From March to December 2020, the person had a SARS-CoV-2 infection that was confirmed by PCR. All study participants received two doses of BNT162b2 or mRNA-1273 vaccine. A half-volume exchange with IL-2 medium occurred on days 3 and 7. Of note for this clone: What it binds is unknown.

The material sequenced was CD4+ T cells from PBMCs cultured without peptide, taken after COVID-19 vaccination. This TCR came from a human donor who had a prior SARS-CoV-2 infection. The chain couples TRBV19 to TRBJ1-2, with D possibly TRBD1 on 5 matching bases. Here the CDR3 reads CASKPMEGSNYGYTF. The CDR3 nucleotides read TGTGCCAGTAAACCAATGGAGGGGTCCAACTATGGCTACACCTTC.